This T cell receptor (beta chain) was retrieved from a study of cytotoxic CD8 clonotypes in ibrutinib-treated CLL. Across the whole study: In all, under twelve patients were relapsed/refractory, some 15 were treatment-naive and 17 to 18 were IGHV unmutated. Partial response was seen in 24 patients and complete response in 2; after median around 5.5 years, around 14 stayed remitted, roughly 12 progressed. Study results and limitations: Age-matched healthy donor levels were exceeded by baseline clonality, which tracked circulating CD8+ T-cell counts. Public clonotypes were seen rarely and were contracted or stable on treatment.

The CDR3 is 14 residues long. Germline CDR1 reads SGHRS; CDR2 reads YFSETQ. After removal of 4 bases from V and 1 base from J, the junction contained 2 bases not matched to a gene. Assay: immunoSEQ multiplex PCR; the TCRdb copy retains only in-frame clones and omits some. The sample gives roughly 170,000 clones, about four fifths of which show up once; about 4.6% is in the top ten. As for this clone: The antigen is not known.

The chain is built from TRBV5-1 and TRBJ2-1, with 7 positions matching TRBD2. The receptor's source is a human donor with chronic lymphocytic leukemia. The starting material was PBMCs, obtained after 24 months of ibrutinib treatment. The CDR3 region has the DNA TGCGCCAGCAGCGCACTAGCGTCCTACAATGAGCAGTTCTTC. This gives the protein CASSALASYNEQFF.